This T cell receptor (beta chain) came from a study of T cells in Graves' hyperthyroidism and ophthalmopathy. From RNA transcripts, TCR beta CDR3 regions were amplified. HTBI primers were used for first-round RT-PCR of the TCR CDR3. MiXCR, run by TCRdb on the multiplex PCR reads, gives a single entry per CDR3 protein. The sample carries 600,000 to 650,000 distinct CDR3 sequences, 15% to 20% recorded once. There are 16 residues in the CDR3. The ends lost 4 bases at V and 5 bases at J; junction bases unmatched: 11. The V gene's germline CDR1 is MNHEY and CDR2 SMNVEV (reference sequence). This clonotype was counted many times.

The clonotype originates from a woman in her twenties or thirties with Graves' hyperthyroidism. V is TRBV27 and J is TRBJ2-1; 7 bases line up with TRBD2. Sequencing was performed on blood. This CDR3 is CASSSPRTSGDNEQFF. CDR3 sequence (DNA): TGTGCCAGCAGTTCCCCTCGGACAAGCGGGGACAATGAGCAGTTCTTC.